This note documents a single T cell receptor beta chain sequence. Its antigen is not identified. This specimen belongs to a study of post-analysis software for immune sequencing data. Findings and caveats of the study: Four or five TRBV segments (TRBV5-6, TRBV5-1 and TRBV20-1 among them) occurred more frequently in patients than in controls.

CDR3 length: 17 residues. The J segment lost 3 bases and the V segment lost 10 bases, leaving 19 bases of the junction unmatched. CDR1 is ENHRY, CDR2 SYGVKD, per germline. Built from TCR beta cDNA, the libraries had unique molecular identifiers in them. One entry per CDR3 protein, called by TCRdb with MiXCR from the PCR reads. The data show 600,000 to 750,000 distinct CDR3 sequences, 59% seen once. The rearrangement links TRBV10-3 to TRBJ1-2, with 8 bases identical to TRBD1. The source is a girl between 2 and 10 years old with multiple sclerosis. The sample consisted of blood. For the CDR3, the DNA is TGTGCCAACCGCGGCATTGGGACAGGCGATATAGACTATGGCTACACCTTC. It is translated as CANRGIGTGDIDYGYTF.